The 17 T cell receptor beta chains below all came from one sample that was sequenced in a study of blood T cells in healthy people across ages. Together with a sample-barcoded 5' primer, a J-beta primer mix was included in a second PCR lasting about 7 to 11 cycles. TCRdb re-called the 5' RACE reads through MiXCR, storing one row per CDR3 protein. The data show over 700,000 distinct CDR3 sequences, 50% to 65% seen once. The sequenced sample consisted of blood. The receptor source for this set is an elderly man in good health.

The CDR3 loop is CASGPPGQHRYAYF. CDR3 nucleotide sequence: TGTGCTAGTGGCCCACCCGGACAGCACAGATACGCGTATTTT. The V call is TRBV12-5, the J call TRBJ2-3, with D possibly being TRBD1 (6 bases). The CDR3 has 14 residues. V shed 6 bases and J shed 14 bases, with 24 bases lying between them. Germline CDR1 is LGHNT and CDR2 is FRNRAP.

This clonotype was detected a few times. The rearrangement uses TRBV7-2 and TRBJ1-1; D unresolved. V was cut by 5 bases and J by 6 bases, with 13 bases left in between. CDR1 is SGHTA and CDR2 is FQGNSA in the germline V gene. The CDR3 is 13 residues long. CDR3 DNA: TGTGCCAGCAGCGAGGAAAGGGCAGCTGAAGCTTTCTTT. This encodes CASSEERAAEAFF.

The chain links TRBV9 to TRBJ2-3, with TRBD1 as a possible D gene (5 bases). Deletions cut 0 bases from V and 2 bases from J, with 10 bases between. CDR3 length: 15 amino acids. Per the germline V gene, CDR1 is SGDLS and CDR2 is YYNGEE. The CDR3, as DNA: TGTGCCAGCAGCGTAGGGGGCAGACCCACAGATACGCAGTATTTT. Its translation is CASSVGGRPTDTQYF. Combining the CDR3 with reference TRBV9 and TRBJ2-3 gives the whole variable domain DSGVTQTPKHLITATGQRVTLRCSPRSGDLSVYWYQQSLDQGLQFLIQYYNGEERAKGNILERFSAQQFPDLHSELNLSSLELGDSALYFCASSVGGRPTDTQYFGPGTRLTVL.

The chain uses TRBV5-6 and TRBJ2-1; the match to TRBD2 covers 9 bases. The CDR3 runs to 16 residues. Trimming removed 2 bases from V and 3 bases from J; junction bases left unmatched: 6. Germline-derived CDR1 and CDR2 are SGHDT and YYEEEE. The CDR3 DNA is TGTGCCAGCAGCTTATGGTCTAGCGGGAACTACAATGAGCAGTTCTTC. This gives the protein CASSLWSSGNYNEQFF. The variable domain in full, with the rest retrieved from reference TRBV5-6 and TRBJ2-1, is DAGVTQSPTHLIKTRGQQVTLRCSPKSGHDTVSWYQQALGQGPQFIFQYYEEEERQRGNFPDRFSGHQFPNYSSELNVNALLLGDSALYLCASSLWSSGNYNEQFFGPGTRLTVL.

This clonotype appeared a few times. The gene calls are TRBV24-1 and TRBJ2-1; D possibly corresponds to TRBD2 (6 bases). V gave up 1 base and J gave up 10 bases, with 22 bases separating them. The CDR3 spans 17 residues. Germline CDR1 KGHDR, CDR2 SFDVKD. The CDR3 DNA sequence: TGTGCCACCAGTGATTTTCTTCGGGGGAGCGGTAACCTGGAGCAGTTCTTC. This sequence encodes CATSDFLRGSGNLEQFF.

The J gene is TRBJ2-7, the V gene TRBV3-1; D unresolved. Germline V gene sequence: CDR1 LGHDT, CDR2 YNNKEL (reference sequence). V was pared by 8 bases and J by 3 bases, with 11 bases between. The CDR3 totals 12 residues. In DNA form, the CDR3 reads TGTGCCAGCCGACTGGGGAACTACGAGCAGTACTTC. Amino acids: CASRLGNYEQYF.

The rearrangement uses TRBV15 and TRBJ2-5; 7 bases agree with TRBD2. The J call may be wrong; the DNA end is better matched by TRBJ2-7. This CDR3 has 17 residues. Germline CDR1 is LNHNV and CDR2 is YYDKDF (reference sequence). The chain's CDR3 is CATSRSAASGQRYEQYF. In DNA, the CDR3 is TGTGCCACCAGCAGATCCGCTGCTAGCGGACAAAGGTACGAGCAGTACTTC.

This clonotype turned up a few times. The genes are TRBV7-9 and TRBJ1-4; 7 nucleotides align to TRBD1. The germline V gene has CDR1 SEHNR and CDR2 FQNEAQ (reference sequence). The CDR3 loop spans 15 amino acids. V shed 0 bases and J 5 bases; nucleotides not matched to a gene: 3. CDR3 in DNA: TGTGCCAGCAGCTTAGCAGGGGGCCTAAATGAAAAACTGTTTTTT. Protein product: CASSLAGGLNEKLFF.

The V and J genes are TRBV20-1 and TRBJ2-7; the D gene is possibly TRBD1 (5 bases). The CDR3 runs to 15 residues. V dropped 0 bases and J dropped 4 bases, with 16 bases sitting between them. Germline-derived CDR1 and CDR2 are DFQATT and SNEGSKA (reference sequence). CDR3 sequence: CSARDRRQSLYEQYF. The CDR3, as DNA: TGCAGTGCTAGAGATAGGAGACAGTCCTTGTACGAGCAGTACTTC.

This chain joins TRBV5-1 and TRBJ2-1; 11 bases agree with TRBD2. The ends lost 4 bases at V and 6 bases at J; junction bases unmatched: 6. The CDR3 consists of 15 residues. Germline-derived CDR1 and CDR2 are SGHRS and YFSETQ. The CDR3, as DNA: TGCGCCAGCAGCCCGGTACTAGCGGGAGCCAATGAGCAGTTCTTC. This translates into CASSPVLAGANEQFF. The complete variable domain, with remaining parts taken from reference TRBV5-1 and TRBJ2-1, reads KAGVTQTPRYLIKTRGQQVTLSCSPISGHRSVSWYQQTPGQGLQFLFEYFSETQRNKGNFPGRFSGRQFSNSRSEMNVSTLELGDSALYLCASSPVLAGANEQFFGPGTRLTVL.

Many counts were recorded for this clonotype. The chain is built from TRBV7-2 and TRBJ2-1; weak D call: TRBD1 (5 bases). This CDR3 spans 13 amino acids. The germline CDR1 and CDR2 sequences are SGHTA and FQGNSA. V was shortened by 3 bases and J by 8 bases, with 11 bases between the two germline ends. The CDR3 bases are TGTGCCAGCAGCTTGCAGGGTCGGGATGAGCAGTTCTTC. Its protein is CASSLQGRDEQFF.

The chain carries TRBV28 and TRBJ1-2; D is possibly TRBD1 (6 bases). Trimming pared 5 bases from V and 8 bases from J, leaving 21 bases between. Looked up from germline, CDR1 is MDHEN and CDR2 is SYDVKM. The CDR3 extends over 15 amino acids. This CDR3 is CASSALQGPPGGYTF. DNA for the CDR3: TGTGCCAGCAGTGCACTACAGGGACCGCCGGGCGGCTACACCTTC.

The chain uses TRBV7-8 and TRBJ2-7; no clear D. Trimming pared 3 bases from V and 4 bases from J, leaving 13 bases between. The V gene's germline CDR1 is SGHVS and CDR2 FQNEAQ. This CDR3 contains 14 residues. CDR3 residues: CASSLAEKTYEQYF. The CDR3 nucleotides read TGTGCCAGCAGCTTGGCAGAGAAAACGTACGAGCAGTACTTC.

This chain connects TRBV12-3 or TRBV12-4 to TRBJ2-7; the D gene is possibly TRBD2 (6 bases). The CDR3 covers 14 residues. Between the trimmed V and J ends, which lost 6 bases and 2 bases, there was a span of 14 bases. CDR3: CASSAQRAPYEQYF. The DNA for the CDR3 is TGTGCCAGCAGCGCCCAGCGGGCCCCCTACGAGCAGTACTTC.

This chain joins TRBV5-1 and TRBJ2-5; TRBD2 matches 12 bases. The CDR3 is 16 residues long. J was trimmed by 5 bases and V by 5 bases; bases with no gene match: 10. The germline V gene encodes CDR1 SGHRS and CDR2 YFSETQ. CDR3 coding DNA: TGCGCCAGCAGACCTTCTAGCGGGAGGGCCCCTGAGACCCAGTACTTC. Its translation is CASRPSSGRAPETQYF. Using reference TRBV5-1 and TRBJ2-5 for the parts outside the CDR3, the full variable domain is KAGVTQTPRYLIKTRGQQVTLSCSPISGHRSVSWYQQTPGQGLQFLFEYFSETQRNKGNFPGRFSGRQFSNSRSEMNVSTLELGDSALYLCASRPSSGRAPETQYFGPGTRLLVL.

The count of this clonotype is one. V and J are TRBV11-2 and TRBJ2-7; TRBD2 aligns across 13 bases. J gave up 2 bases and V 5 bases, and 6 bases lay outside the gene matches. Per germline, CDR1 SGHAT and CDR2 FQNNGV. This CDR3 spans 16 amino acids. For the CDR3, the DNA is TGTGCCAGCAGCGGACTAGCGGGAGAAAGGCCCTACGAGCAGTACTTC. Amino acid sequence: CASSGLAGERPYEQYF.

The rearrangement joins TRBV24-1 to TRBJ2-5, with D perhaps given as TRBD1 or TRBD2 (5 bases each). Deletions cut 5 bases from V and 11 bases from J, with 14 bases between. The CDR3 is 12 amino acids. CDR1 is KGHDR, CDR2 SFDVKD, per germline. The CDR3 nucleotides are TGTGCCACCAGTGGAATGGGGGAATGGCAGTACTTC. This encodes CATSGMGEWQYF.